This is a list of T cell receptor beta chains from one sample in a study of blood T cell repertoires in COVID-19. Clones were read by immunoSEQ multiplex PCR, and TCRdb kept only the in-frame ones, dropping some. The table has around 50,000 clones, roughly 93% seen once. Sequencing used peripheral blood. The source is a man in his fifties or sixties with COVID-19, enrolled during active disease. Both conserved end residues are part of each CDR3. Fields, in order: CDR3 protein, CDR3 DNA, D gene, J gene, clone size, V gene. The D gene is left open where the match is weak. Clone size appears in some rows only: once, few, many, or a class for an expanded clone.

cdr3_aa: CASSPAGRYEQYF
cdr3_nt: TGTGCCAGCAGTCCCGCGGGTCGATACGAGCAGTACTTC
d_call: NA
j_call: TRBJ2-7
clone_size: NA
v_call: TRBV28

cdr3_aa: CASRLGSGTTGELFF
cdr3_nt: TGTGCCAGTCGTTTAGGGTCGGGAACCACCGGGGAGCTGTTTTTT
d_call: NA
j_call: TRBJ2-2
clone_size: NA
v_call: TRBV19

cdr3_aa: CAWTGLHYNSPLHF
cdr3_nt: TGTGCCTGGACCGGACTCCACTATAATTCACCCCTCCACTTT
d_call: NA
j_call: TRBJ1-6
clone_size: NA
v_call: TRBV30

cdr3_aa: CASRGDSKQETQYF
cdr3_nt: TGTGCCAGCAGGGGGGACAGTAAACAAGAGACCCAGTACTTC
d_call: TRBD1
j_call: TRBJ2-5
clone_size: NA
v_call: TRBV2

cdr3_aa: CASSSSRGTPYGYTF
cdr3_nt: TGTGCCAGCAGTTCCTCGAGGGGGACCCCCTATGGCTACACCTTC
d_call: NA
j_call: TRBJ1-2
clone_size: NA
v_call: TRBV28

cdr3_aa: CASSISGSSYEQFF
cdr3_nt: TGTGCCAGTAGTATTAGCGGGAGCTCTTATGAGCAGTTCTTC
d_call: TRBD2
j_call: TRBJ2-1
clone_size: NA
v_call: TRBV19

cdr3_aa: CASSFGSSYNEQFF
cdr3_nt: TGTGCCAGCAGCTTTGGGAGCTCCTACAATGAGCAGTTCTTC
d_call: NA
j_call: TRBJ2-1
clone_size: NA
v_call: TRBV5-5

cdr3_aa: CSVVLTSGRPDTQYF
cdr3_nt: TGCAGCGTTGTATTGACTAGCGGGAGACCAGATACGCAGTATTTT
d_call: TRBD2
j_call: TRBJ2-3
clone_size: NA
v_call: TRBV29-1

cdr3_aa: CASSVAGGSYNEQFF
cdr3_nt: TGTGCCAGCAGCGTAGCGGGGGGGTCCTACAATGAGCAGTTCTTC
d_call: TRBD2
j_call: TRBJ2-1
clone_size: NA
v_call: TRBV9

cdr3_aa: CASSPGTSGDEQYF
cdr3_nt: TGCGCCAGCAGCCCCGGGACTAGCGGGGACGAGCAGTACTTC
d_call: TRBD2
j_call: TRBJ2-7
clone_size: NA
v_call: TRBV5-1

cdr3_aa: CASSWGRAGANVLTF
cdr3_nt: TGTGCCAGCAGTTGGGGCAGGGCTGGGGCCAACGTCCTGACTTTC
d_call: NA
j_call: TRBJ2-6
clone_size: once
v_call: TRBV6-2/TRBV6-3

cdr3_aa: CAWSVQQGGYTF
cdr3_nt: TGTGCCTGGAGTGTACAACAGGGAGGCTACACCTTC
d_call: NA
j_call: TRBJ1-2
clone_size: NA
v_call: TRBV30

cdr3_aa: CASSVTGDNSPLHF
cdr3_nt: TGTGCCAGCAGCGTCACAGGGGATAATTCACCCCTCCACTTT
d_call: TRBD1
j_call: TRBJ1-6
clone_size: NA
v_call: TRBV9

cdr3_aa: CASSQDTGQGFSYNSPLHF
cdr3_nt: TGCGCCAGCAGCCAAGATACCGGACAGGGGTTTTCCTATAATTCACCCCTCCACTTT
d_call: TRBD1
j_call: TRBJ1-6
clone_size: NA
v_call: TRBV4-1

cdr3_aa: CASRYGTPKGHGYTF
cdr3_nt: TGCGCCAGCAGATACGGGACACCAAAAGGGCATGGCTACACCTTC
d_call: NA
j_call: TRBJ1-2
clone_size: NA
v_call: TRBV5-1

cdr3_aa: CASRSTGSPDTQYF
cdr3_nt: TGTGCCAGCAGATCGACAGGGAGCCCAGATACGCAGTATTTT
d_call: TRBD1
j_call: TRBJ2-3
clone_size: few
v_call: TRBV4-2

cdr3_aa: CASSVGQINLSTNEKLFF
cdr3_nt: TGTGCCAGCAGCGTGGGACAGATAAACCTTTCAACTAATGAAAAACTGTTTTTT
d_call: TRBD1
j_call: TRBJ1-4
clone_size: NA
v_call: TRBV9

cdr3_aa: CASSQMGGVGQETQYF
cdr3_nt: TGTGCCAGCAGCCAGATGGGGGGGGTCGGTCAAGAGACCCAGTACTTC
d_call: TRBD2
j_call: TRBJ2-5
clone_size: NA
v_call: TRBV3-1/TRBV3-2

cdr3_aa: CASGVQGTNYGYTF
cdr3_nt: TGTGCCAGCGGCGTACAGGGGACTAACTATGGCTACACCTTC
d_call: TRBD1
j_call: TRBJ1-2
clone_size: NA
v_call: TRBV9

cdr3_aa: CASSTTGLDNSPLHF
cdr3_nt: TGTGCCAGTAGTACGACAGGGCTTGATAATTCACCCCTCCACTTT
d_call: TRBD1
j_call: TRBJ1-6
clone_size: NA
v_call: TRBV19

cdr3_aa: CASSLTGGTSTDTQYF
cdr3_nt: TGTGCCAGCAGTTTGACAGGGGGGACAAGCACAGATACGCAGTATTTT
d_call: TRBD1
j_call: TRBJ2-3
clone_size: NA
v_call: TRBV2

cdr3_aa: CASSLKAEGSNQPQHF
cdr3_nt: TGTGCCAGCAGCTTAAAGGCGGAGGGGAGCAATCAGCCCCAGCATTTT
d_call: NA
j_call: TRBJ1-5
clone_size: NA
v_call: TRBV5-4

cdr3_aa: CASFGGLAGDRSSYNEQFF
cdr3_nt: TGTGCCAGTTTTGGGGGACTAGCGGGAGATAGGAGCTCCTACAATGAGCAGTTCTTC
d_call: TRBD2
j_call: TRBJ2-1
clone_size: NA
v_call: TRBV5-4

cdr3_aa: CASSLARTSGETQYF
cdr3_nt: TGCGCCAGCAGCTTGGCTCGGACTAGCGGCGAGACCCAGTACTTC
d_call: TRBD2
j_call: TRBJ2-5
clone_size: NA
v_call: TRBV5-1

cdr3_aa: CASSGDRNTEAFF
cdr3_nt: TGTGCCAGCAGCGGAGACAGGAACACTGAAGCTTTCTTT
d_call: NA
j_call: TRBJ1-1
clone_size: NA
v_call: TRBV9

cdr3_aa: CASSQGNRAVNTEAFF
cdr3_nt: TGCGCCAGCAGCCAGGGAAACAGGGCAGTGAACACTGAAGCTTTCTTT
d_call: NA
j_call: TRBJ1-1
clone_size: NA
v_call: TRBV4-1

cdr3_aa: CAWSYGGSYSNQPQHF
cdr3_nt: TGTGCCTGGAGTTACGGGGGGTCGTATAGCAATCAGCCCCAGCATTTT
d_call: NA
j_call: TRBJ1-5
clone_size: NA
v_call: TRBV30

cdr3_aa: CASSHVDRAVGYTF
cdr3_nt: TGTGCCAGCAGCCATGTAGACAGGGCAGTTGGCTACACCTTC
d_call: TRBD1
j_call: TRBJ1-2
clone_size: NA
v_call: TRBV3-1/TRBV3-2

cdr3_aa: CATSVGTGPNYGYTF
cdr3_nt: TGTGCCACCAGCGTCGGGACAGGGCCTAACTATGGCTACACCTTC
d_call: TRBD1
j_call: TRBJ1-2
clone_size: NA
v_call: TRBV15

cdr3_aa: CASSANRDRTLLSGNTIYF
cdr3_nt: TGTGCCAGCAGCGCGAACCGGGACAGGACCCTACTCTCTGGAAACACCATATATTTT
d_call: TRBD1
j_call: TRBJ1-3
clone_size: NA
v_call: TRBV9

cdr3_aa: CASGTGLNTEAFF
cdr3_nt: TGTGCCAGCGGGACAGGGCTGAACACTGAAGCTTTCTTT
d_call: TRBD1
j_call: TRBJ1-1
clone_size: NA
v_call: TRBV7-3

cdr3_aa: CASSPGTSGLYNEQFF
cdr3_nt: TGTGCCAGCAGCCCCGGGACTAGCGGACTCTACAATGAGCAGTTCTTC
d_call: TRBD2
j_call: TRBJ2-1
clone_size: NA
v_call: TRBV5-4

cdr3_aa: CASSPGSGTGYEQYF
cdr3_nt: TGTGCCAGCAGTCCCGGTAGCGGGACGGGTTACGAGCAGTACTTC
d_call: TRBD2
j_call: TRBJ2-7
clone_size: NA
v_call: TRBV28

cdr3_aa: CASSLVGLAFGSSPLHF
cdr3_nt: TGCGCCAGCAGCTTGGTAGGACTCGCGTTTGGAAGTTCACCCCTCCACTTT
d_call: NA
j_call: TRBJ1-6
clone_size: NA
v_call: TRBV5-1

cdr3_aa: CASSETKGGAYGYTF
cdr3_nt: TGTGCCAGCAGTGAGACAAAAGGGGGCGCCTATGGCTACACCTTC
d_call: TRBD1
j_call: TRBJ1-2
clone_size: NA
v_call: TRBV6-1

cdr3_aa: CASSYSRGGRDEKLFF
cdr3_nt: TGTGCCAGCAGTTACTCGAGAGGGGGTAGGGATGAAAAACTGTTTTTT
d_call: NA
j_call: TRBJ1-4
clone_size: NA
v_call: TRBV6-6

cdr3_aa: CASSFSTSGTNEQFF
cdr3_nt: TGCGCCAGCAGCTTTTCGACTAGCGGGACCAATGAGCAGTTCTTC
d_call: TRBD2
j_call: TRBJ2-1
clone_size: NA
v_call: TRBV5-1

cdr3_aa: CASSQEWGDQPQHF
cdr3_nt: TGTGCCAGCAGCCAAGAATGGGGAGACCAGCCCCAGCATTTT
d_call: NA
j_call: TRBJ1-5
clone_size: NA
v_call: TRBV4-2

cdr3_aa: CASSLVFREGYEQYF
cdr3_nt: TGTGCCAGCAGCTTAGTCTTTCGGGAGGGCTACGAGCAGTACTTC
d_call: TRBD2
j_call: TRBJ2-7
clone_size: NA
v_call: TRBV11-2

cdr3_aa: CASSLAPDFYNEQFF
cdr3_nt: TGCGCCAGCAGCTTGGCCCCGGACTTTTACAATGAGCAGTTCTTC
d_call: NA
j_call: TRBJ2-1
clone_size: NA
v_call: TRBV5-1

cdr3_aa: CASSLTSQAAGGDGYTF
cdr3_nt: TGCGCCAGCAGCTTGACGTCGCAGGCGGCCGGAGGCGATGGCTACACCTTC
d_call: NA
j_call: TRBJ1-2
clone_size: NA
v_call: TRBV5-1

cdr3_aa: CASSSGVTGGYGYTF
cdr3_nt: TGTGCCAGCAGCTCTGGGGTTACAGGGGGCTATGGCTACACCTTC
d_call: TRBD1
j_call: TRBJ1-2
clone_size: once
v_call: TRBV7-2

cdr3_aa: CASSQDRNSINEKLFF
cdr3_nt: TGCGCCAGCAGCCAAGATCGGAACAGTATTAATGAAAAACTGTTTTTT
d_call: NA
j_call: TRBJ1-4
clone_size: once
v_call: TRBV4-3

cdr3_aa: CASSGFGGLKPPSTNEKLFF
cdr3_nt: TGTGCCAGCAGTGGGTTCGGAGGCCTCAAACCACCATCAACTAATGAAAAACTGTTTTTT
d_call: NA
j_call: TRBJ1-4
clone_size: NA
v_call: TRBV28

cdr3_aa: CASSLDRADTQYF
cdr3_nt: TGTGCCAGCAGCTTAGACAGGGCAGATACGCAGTATTTT
d_call: NA
j_call: TRBJ2-3
clone_size: NA
v_call: TRBV11-1

cdr3_aa: CASSQGVLSTDTQYF
cdr3_nt: TGTGCCAGCAGCCAGGGGGTACTTAGCACAGATACGCAGTATTTT
d_call: TRBD1
j_call: TRBJ2-3
clone_size: NA
v_call: TRBV11-2

cdr3_aa: CASSQTGSTGELFF
cdr3_nt: TGTGCCAGTAGTCAGACAGGGTCCACCGGGGAGCTGTTTTTT
d_call: TRBD1
j_call: TRBJ2-2
clone_size: NA
v_call: TRBV19

cdr3_aa: CASSQPSRLAGINEQFF
cdr3_nt: TGTGCCAGCAGCCAACCCTCTAGACTAGCGGGTATCAATGAGCAGTTCTTC
d_call: TRBD2
j_call: TRBJ2-1
clone_size: NA
v_call: TRBV14

cdr3_aa: CASSLSQFYEQYF
cdr3_nt: TGTGCCAGCAGTTTAAGTCAGTTCTACGAGCAGTACTTC
d_call: NA
j_call: TRBJ2-7
clone_size: NA
v_call: TRBV27

cdr3_aa: CSVEPTAAYGYTF
cdr3_nt: TGCAGCGTTGAGCCGACAGCTGCCTATGGCTACACCTTC
d_call: NA
j_call: TRBJ1-2
clone_size: NA
v_call: TRBV29-1

cdr3_aa: CASSPSAQAYEQYF
cdr3_nt: TGTGCCAGCTCACCCTCGGCACAGGCCTACGAGCAGTACTTC
d_call: NA
j_call: TRBJ2-7
clone_size: NA
v_call: TRBV18

cdr3_aa: CASSVGGTSGAPSRNEQFF
cdr3_nt: TGTGCCAGCAGCGTGGGTGGGACTAGCGGAGCCCCCTCTCGGAATGAGCAGTTCTTC
d_call: TRBD2
j_call: TRBJ2-1
clone_size: NA
v_call: TRBV11-2

cdr3_aa: CASRGHLGTKNTEAFF
cdr3_nt: TGTGCCAGCAGAGGTCATCTGGGCACAAAGAACACTGAAGCTTTCTTT
d_call: NA
j_call: TRBJ1-1
clone_size: NA
v_call: TRBV28

cdr3_aa: CASSSTGSGANVLTF
cdr3_nt: TGTGCCAGCAGCTCCACAGGGTCTGGGGCCAACGTCCTGACTTTC
d_call: NA
j_call: TRBJ2-6
clone_size: few
v_call: TRBV6-2/TRBV6-3

cdr3_aa: CASSLQGDQPQHF
cdr3_nt: TGTGCCAGCAGCTTACAGGGGGATCAGCCCCAGCATTTT
d_call: TRBD1
j_call: TRBJ1-5
clone_size: NA
v_call: TRBV5-4